Listed below are T cell receptor beta chains from one sample, sequenced in a study of CD8 T cells in Susac syndrome. Each CDR3 protein is one row after TCRdb ran MiXCR on the immunoSEQ multiplex PCR reads. The sample gives 200,000 to 250,000 distinct CDR3 sequences, 95% of which show up once; around 0.099% is in the top ten. Sequencing was carried out using CD4+ T cells from PBMCs. Receptor source: a human donor with multiple sclerosis. The CDR3 runs from the conserved cysteine through the conserved F or W. A D gene is named only where the DNA matches it firmly. Clone size, where shown, is once, few, many, or a class for clones that have expanded.

D: NA
V: TRBV29-1
J: TRBJ1-1
size: once
CDR3: CSVHELNTEAFF
DNA: TGCAGCGTTCATGAGCTCAACACTGAAGCTTTCTTT

D: TRBD1
V: TRBV20-1
J: TRBJ1-2
size: few
CDR3: CSASGTGSNYGYTF
DNA: TGCAGTGCTAGTGGGACAGGGAGTAACTATGGCTACACCTTC

D: TRBD1
V: TRBV20-1
J: TRBJ2-1
size: NA
CDR3: CSARQQGAVRGGNEQFF
DNA: TGCAGTGCTAGACAACAGGGGGCCGTGAGAGGTGGCAATGAGCAGTTCTTC

D: NA
V: TRBV11-2
J: TRBJ2-5
size: NA
CDR3: CASSRLLQETQYF
DNA: TGTGCCAGCAGCCGACTTTTGCAAGAGACCCAGTACTTC

D: TRBD1
V: TRBV4-1
J: TRBJ2-7
size: NA
CDR3: CASSQGGQGISYEQYF
DNA: TGCGCCAGCAGCCAAGGGGGACAGGGAATATCCTACGAGCAGTACTTC

D: NA
V: TRBV5-1
J: TRBJ1-2
size: NA
CDR3: CASSFSTGSNVGYTF
DNA: TGCGCCAGCAGCTTCTCCACAGGGTCGAATGTTGGCTACACCTTC

D: TRBD2
V: TRBV5-1
J: TRBJ2-1
size: NA
CDR3: CASSVGLAVYNEQFF
DNA: TGCGCCAGCAGCGTGGGACTAGCGGTCTACAATGAGCAGTTCTTC

D: NA
V: TRBV9
J: TRBJ1-1
size: once
CDR3: CASSVGLGMNTEAFF
DNA: TGTGCCAGCAGCGTAGGGTTGGGAATGAACACTGAAGCTTTCTTT

D: NA
V: TRBV6-5
J: TRBJ2-7
size: NA
CDR3: CASSYSPGVAEYEQYF
DNA: TGTGCCAGCAGTTACTCACCAGGAGTAGCCGAGTACGAGCAGTACTTC

D: NA
V: TRBV29-1
J: TRBJ1-1
size: few
CDR3: CSVDRANTEAFF
DNA: TGCAGCGTTGACAGAGCGAACACTGAAGCTTTCTTT

D: NA
V: TRBV5-1
J: TRBJ2-7
size: NA
CDR3: CASSPRTGGFGNEQYF
DNA: TGCGCCAGCAGCCCAAGGACTGGAGGCTTCGGGAACGAGCAGTACTTC

D: NA
V: TRBV27
J: TRBJ1-2
size: NA
CDR3: CASSLTQGAGGYYGYTF
DNA: TGTGCCAGCAGTTTGACACAGGGCGCCGGAGGTTACTATGGCTACACCTTC

D: TRBD2
V: TRBV30
J: TRBJ2-7
size: NA
CDR3: CACGRILAGFYEQYF
DNA: TGTGCCTGTGGAAGGATCCTAGCGGGGTTCTACGAGCAGTACTTC

D: TRBD1
V: TRBV4-2
J: TRBJ2-5
size: NA
CDR3: CASSHPGQGVETQYF
DNA: TGTGCCAGCAGCCACCCGGGACAGGGTGTAGAGACCCAGTACTTC

D: NA
V: TRBV14
J: TRBJ2-5
size: NA
CDR3: CASSYGRMGKETQYF
DNA: TGTGCCAGCAGCTACGGACGGATGGGTAAAGAGACCCAGTACTTC

D: NA
V: TRBV6-4
J: TRBJ2-7
size: NA
CDR3: CASSVREGDEQYF
DNA: TGTGCCAGCAGTGTAAGGGAAGGGGACGAGCAGTACTTC

D: NA
V: TRBV29-1
J: TRBJ2-5
size: NA
CDR3: CSVEAFGAPQETQYF
DNA: TGCAGCGTTGAGGCCTTTGGAGCCCCTCAAGAGACCCAGTACTTC

D: NA
V: TRBV30
J: TRBJ1-2
size: NA
CDR3: CAWRLGVGYGYTF
DNA: TGTGCCTGGAGGCTGGGGGTAGGCTATGGCTACACCTTC

D: TRBD2
V: TRBV5-4
J: TRBJ2-3
size: NA
CDR3: CASSPGAGTDTQYF
DNA: TGTGCCAGCAGCCCGGGAGCGGGGACAGATACGCAGTATTTT

D: NA
V: TRBV2
J: TRBJ2-3
size: NA
CDR3: CASAVGDTQYF
DNA: TGTGCCAGCGCGGTCGGGGATACGCAGTATTTT

D: NA
V: TRBV30
J: TRBJ2-5
size: NA
CDR3: CAWSGSKETQYF
DNA: TGTGCCTGGAGTGGCAGTAAAGAGACCCAGTACTTC

D: NA
V: TRBV27
J: TRBJ1-2
size: NA
CDR3: CASSDRYGYTF
DNA: TGTGCCAGCAGTGATCGATATGGCTACACCTTC

D: TRBD1
V: TRBV29-1
J: TRBJ1-2
size: NA
CDR3: CSVDGTGVYGYTF
DNA: TGCAGCGTTGATGGGACAGGGGTCTATGGCTACACCTTC

D: TRBD2
V: TRBV20-1
J: TRBJ2-3
size: NA
CDR3: CSARVLLAGVTDTQYF
DNA: TGCAGTGCTAGAGTCCTACTAGCGGGAGTCACAGATACGCAGTATTTT

D: NA
V: TRBV6-5
J: TRBJ1-5
size: few
CDR3: CASSYRVNQPQHF
DNA: TGTGCCAGCAGTTACCGAGTGAATCAGCCCCAGCATTTT

D: TRBD2
V: TRBV4-1
J: TRBJ2-4
size: NA
CDR3: CASSQAMSGGAWNIQYF
DNA: TGCGCCAGCAGCCAAGCCATGAGCGGGGGGGCCTGGAACATTCAGTACTTC

D: NA
V: TRBV9
J: TRBJ2-7
size: NA
CDR3: CASSIHRVSEQYF
DNA: TGTGCCAGCAGCATCCACAGGGTCAGCGAGCAGTACTTC

D: NA
V: TRBV20-1
J: TRBJ2-4
size: once
CDR3: CSAEGLAKNIQYF
DNA: TGCAGTGCTGAAGGACTAGCCAAAAACATTCAGTACTTC

D: TRBD2
V: TRBV7-2
J: TRBJ2-1
size: NA
CDR3: CASSPRTSGLFNEQFF
DNA: TGTGCCAGCAGCCCTCGGACTAGCGGGCTTTTCAATGAGCAGTTCTTC

D: NA
V: TRBV30
J: TRBJ1-2
size: NA
CDR3: CAWSVLPTGNYGYTF
DNA: TGTGCCTGGAGTGTACTACCCACAGGCAACTATGGCTACACTTTC

D: TRBD2
V: TRBV24-1
J: TRBJ2-1
size: NA
CDR3: CATSESGTSLSYNEQFF
DNA: TGTGCCACCAGTGAATCCGGGACTAGCCTAAGCTACAATGAGCAGTTCTTC

D: NA
V: TRBV3-1
J: TRBJ2-5
size: NA
CDR3: CASSRRQEETQYF
DNA: TGTGCCAGCAGCCGAAGACAAGAAGAGACCCAGTACTTC

D: TRBD1
V: TRBV20-1
J: TRBJ2-7
size: NA
CDR3: CSAHGTELNEQYF
DNA: TGCAGTGCCCACGGGACAGAGTTAAACGAGCAGTACTTC

D: NA
V: TRBV6-5
J: TRBJ2-2
size: NA
CDR3: CASSYSIVRGRTTGELFF
DNA: TGTGCCAGCAGTTACTCGATAGTCCGGGGGAGAACAACCGGGGAGCTGTTTTTT

D: NA
V: TRBV30
J: TRBJ1-5
size: NA
CDR3: CAWSGGGRGDQPQHF
DNA: TGTGCCTGGAGTGGTGGGGGCAGGGGCGATCAGCCCCAGCATTTT

D: TRBD1
V: TRBV4-1
J: TRBJ2-7
size: NA
CDR3: CASSQEDDREFYEQYF
DNA: TGCGCCAGCAGCCAAGAGGACGACAGGGAGTTCTACGAGCAGTACTTC

D: NA
V: TRBV25-1
J: TRBJ2-3
size: NA
CDR3: CASSEPGPPDTQYF
DNA: TGTGCCAGCAGTGAGCCCGGCCCCCCAGATACGCAGTATTTT

D: NA
V: TRBV4-1
J: TRBJ2-5
size: NA
CDR3: CASSPAGTLQETQYF
DNA: TGCGCCAGCAGCCCGGCTGGGACTCTTCAAGAGACCCAGTACTTC

D: NA
V: TRBV20-1
J: TRBJ2-7
size: NA
CDR3: CSATMTVRVEQYF
DNA: TGCAGTGCTACAATGACAGTACGAGTCGAGCAGTACTTC

D: NA
V: TRBV12-5
J: TRBJ2-7
size: NA
CDR3: CASQGRQHEQYF
DNA: TGTGCTAGTCAAGGTCGGCAGCACGAGCAGTACTTC

D: NA
V: TRBV3-1
J: TRBJ1-5
size: NA
CDR3: CASSQDGANQPQHF
DNA: TGTGCCAGCAGCCAAGATGGAGCGAATCAGCCCCAGCATTTT

D: TRBD1
V: TRBV29-1
J: TRBJ2-7
size: NA
CDR3: CSGGGTGIFEQYF
DNA: TGCAGCGGTGGCGGGACAGGCATCTTCGAGCAGTACTTC

D: NA
V: TRBV10-3
J: TRBJ2-5
size: NA
CDR3: CALGPWETQYF
DNA: TGTGCCCTGGGACCGTGGGAGACCCAGTACTTC

D: NA
V: TRBV28
J: TRBJ2-7
size: NA
CDR3: CASSLGSGGNTYEQYF
DNA: TGTGCCAGCAGTTTGGGTTCCGGGGGCAATACCTACGAGCAGTACTTC

D: TRBD1
V: TRBV3-1
J: TRBJ2-7
size: NA
CDR3: CASSLSWTGREQYF
DNA: TGTGCCAGCAGCCTGTCCTGGACAGGGAGGGAGCAGTACTTC

D: NA
V: TRBV24-1
J: TRBJ2-5
size: NA
CDR3: CATSEIRGTQETQYF
DNA: TGTGCCACCAGTGAGATTCGGGGGACCCAAGAGACCCAGTACTTC

D: TRBD1
V: TRBV20-1
J: TRBJ1-2
size: NA
CDR3: CSAPTDRGRGGYTF
DNA: TGCAGTGCTCCCACGGACAGGGGCCGGGGTGGCTACACCTTC

D: NA
V: TRBV6-1
J: TRBJ2-1
size: once
CDR3: CASSRKIQGRVYNEQFF
DNA: TGTGCCAGCAGTCGCAAAATACAGGGGAGGGTATACAATGAGCAGTTCTTC